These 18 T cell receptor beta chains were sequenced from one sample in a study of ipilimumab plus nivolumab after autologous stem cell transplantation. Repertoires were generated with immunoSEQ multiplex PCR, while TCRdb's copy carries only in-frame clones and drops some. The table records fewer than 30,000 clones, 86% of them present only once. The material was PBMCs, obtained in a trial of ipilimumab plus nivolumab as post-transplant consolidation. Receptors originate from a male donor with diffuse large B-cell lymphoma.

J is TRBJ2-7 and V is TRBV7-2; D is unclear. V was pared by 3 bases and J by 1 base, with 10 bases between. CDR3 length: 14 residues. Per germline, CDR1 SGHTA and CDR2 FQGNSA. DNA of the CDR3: TGTGCCAGCAGCTTTACGTACAGATCCTACGAGCAGTACTTC. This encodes CASSFTYRSYEQYF. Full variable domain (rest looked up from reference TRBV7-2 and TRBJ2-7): GAGVSQSPSNKVTEKGKDVELRCDPISGHTALYWYRQSLGQGLEFLIYFQGNSAPDKSGLPSDRFSAERTGGSVSTLTIQRTQQEDSAVYLCASSFTYRSYEQYFGPGTRLTVT.

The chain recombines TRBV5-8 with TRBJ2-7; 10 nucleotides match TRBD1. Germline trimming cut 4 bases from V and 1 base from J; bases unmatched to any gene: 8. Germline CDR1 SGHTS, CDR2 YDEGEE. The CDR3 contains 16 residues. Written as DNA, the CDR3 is TGTGCCAGCAGCCCGGCGAGGACAGGGGGTTCCTACGAGCAGTACTTC. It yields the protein CASSPARTGGSYEQYF.

CDR3 amino acids: CARTPRGSIGGDYGYTF. CDR3 in DNA: TGTGCCAGAACGCCGCGGGGGTCTATAGGGGGAGACTATGGCTACACCTTC. The chain combines TRBV5-3 with TRBJ1-2, with a possible D match to TRBD1 (6 bases). TRBV5-3 carries the ORF label, with uncertain function. V gave up 6 bases and J gave up 3 bases, with 24 bases separating them. CDR3 size: 17 residues.

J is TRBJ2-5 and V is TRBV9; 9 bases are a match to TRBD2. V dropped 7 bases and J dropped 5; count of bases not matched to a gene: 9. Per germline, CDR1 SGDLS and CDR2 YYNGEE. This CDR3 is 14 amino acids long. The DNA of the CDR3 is TGTGCCAGCGCTCGTGCGGGGGGGTGGGAGACCCAGTACTTC. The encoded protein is CASARAGGWETQYF.

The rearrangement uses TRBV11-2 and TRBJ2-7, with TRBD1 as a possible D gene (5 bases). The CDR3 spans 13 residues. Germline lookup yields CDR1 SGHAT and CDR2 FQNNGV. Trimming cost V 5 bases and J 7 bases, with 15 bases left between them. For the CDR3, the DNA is TGTGCCAGCAGCCCCGACAGTGTAGAGGAGCAGTACTTC. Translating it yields CASSPDSVEEQYF.

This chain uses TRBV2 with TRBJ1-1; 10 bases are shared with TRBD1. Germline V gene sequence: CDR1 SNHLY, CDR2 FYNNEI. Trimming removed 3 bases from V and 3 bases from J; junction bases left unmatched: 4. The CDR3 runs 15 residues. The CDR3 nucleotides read TGTGCCAGCAGTGACGACAGGGGGCGAGACACTGAAGCTTTCTTT. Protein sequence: CASSDDRGRDTEAFF.

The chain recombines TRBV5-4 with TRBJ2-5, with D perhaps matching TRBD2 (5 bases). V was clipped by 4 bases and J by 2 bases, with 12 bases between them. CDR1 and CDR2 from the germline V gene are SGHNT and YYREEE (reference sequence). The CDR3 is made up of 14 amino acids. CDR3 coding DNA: TGTGCCAGCAGCGCCTGGACTGTACAAGAGACCCAGTACTTC. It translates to CASSAWTVQETQYF.

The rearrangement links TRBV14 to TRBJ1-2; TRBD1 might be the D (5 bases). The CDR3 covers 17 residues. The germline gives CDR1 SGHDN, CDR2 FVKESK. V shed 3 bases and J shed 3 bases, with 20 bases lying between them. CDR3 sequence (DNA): TGTGCCAGCAGCCATTCTTTAAGGGGCTCGCGTGACTATGGCTACACCTTC. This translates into CASSHSLRGSRDYGYTF.

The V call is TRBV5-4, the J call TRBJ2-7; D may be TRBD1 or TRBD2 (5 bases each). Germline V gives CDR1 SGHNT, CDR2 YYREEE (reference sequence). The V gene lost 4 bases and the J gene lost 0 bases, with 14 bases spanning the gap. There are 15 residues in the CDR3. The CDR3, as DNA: TGTGCCAGCAGCGTTCCCGGGACGACCTCCTACGAGCAGTACTTC. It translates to CASSVPGTTSYEQYF.

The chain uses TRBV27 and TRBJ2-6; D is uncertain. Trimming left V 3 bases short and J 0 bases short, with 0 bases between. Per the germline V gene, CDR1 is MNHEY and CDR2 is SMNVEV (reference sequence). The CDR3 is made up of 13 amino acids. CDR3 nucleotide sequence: TGTGCCAGCAGTTTCTCTGGGGCCAACGTCCTGACTTTC. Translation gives CASSFSGANVLTF.

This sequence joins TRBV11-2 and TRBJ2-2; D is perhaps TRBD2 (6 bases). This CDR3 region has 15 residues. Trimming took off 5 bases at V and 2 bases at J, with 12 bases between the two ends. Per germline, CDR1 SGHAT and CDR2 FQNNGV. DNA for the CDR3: TGTGCCAGCAGCCCCAAAGGGACTAACACCGGGGAGCTGTTTTTT. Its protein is CASSPKGTNTGELFF.

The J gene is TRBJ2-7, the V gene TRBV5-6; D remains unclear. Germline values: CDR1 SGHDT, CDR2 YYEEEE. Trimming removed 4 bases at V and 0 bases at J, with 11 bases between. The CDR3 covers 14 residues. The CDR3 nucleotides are TGTGCCAGCAGCCTTGGAATGGGCTCCTACGAGCAGTACTTC. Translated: CASSLGMGSYEQYF. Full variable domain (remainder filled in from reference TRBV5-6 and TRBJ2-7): DAGVTQSPTHLIKTRGQQVTLRCSPKSGHDTVSWYQQALGQGPQFIFQYYEEEERQRGNFPDRFSGHQFPNYSSELNVNALLLGDSALYLCASSLGMGSYEQYFGPGTRLTVT.

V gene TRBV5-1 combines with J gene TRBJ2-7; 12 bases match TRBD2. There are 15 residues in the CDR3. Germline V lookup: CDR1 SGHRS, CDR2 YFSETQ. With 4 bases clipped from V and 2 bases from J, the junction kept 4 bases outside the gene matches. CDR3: CASSRGTSGPYEQYF. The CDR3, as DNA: TGCGCCAGCAGCCGCGGGACTAGCGGGCCCTACGAGCAGTACTTC.

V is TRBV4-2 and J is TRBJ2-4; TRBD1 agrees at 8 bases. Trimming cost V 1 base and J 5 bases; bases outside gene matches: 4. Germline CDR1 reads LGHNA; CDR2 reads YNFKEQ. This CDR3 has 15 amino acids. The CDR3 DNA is TGTGCCAGCAGCCAAGGCCAGGGGGCCCAAAACATTCAGTACTTC. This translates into CASSQGQGAQNIQYF.

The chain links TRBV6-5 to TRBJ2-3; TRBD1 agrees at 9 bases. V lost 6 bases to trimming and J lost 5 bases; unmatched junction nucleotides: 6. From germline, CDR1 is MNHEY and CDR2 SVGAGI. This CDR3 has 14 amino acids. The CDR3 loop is CASSTQGARDTQYF. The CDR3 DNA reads TGTGCCAGCAGCACACAGGGGGCGAGAGATACGCAGTATTTT.

The CDR3 nucleotides read TGTGCCAGCAGTGAATCGGGGAGCTTCCCAGATACGCAGTATTTT. It translates to CASSESGSFPDTQYF. The V call is TRBV2, the J call TRBJ2-3, with D possibly being TRBD2 (5 bases). This CDR3 comprises 15 residues. Looked up from germline, CDR1 is SNHLY and CDR2 is FYNNEI. The V and J ends lost 2 bases and 4 bases respectively, with 13 bases between them. The full variable domain, rest sourced from reference TRBV2 and TRBJ2-3, is EPEVTQTPSHQVTQMGQEVILRCVPISNHLYFYWYRQILGQKVEFLVSFYNNEISEKSEIFDDQFSVERPDGSNFTLKIRSTKLEDSAMYFCASSESGSFPDTQYFGPGTRLTVL.

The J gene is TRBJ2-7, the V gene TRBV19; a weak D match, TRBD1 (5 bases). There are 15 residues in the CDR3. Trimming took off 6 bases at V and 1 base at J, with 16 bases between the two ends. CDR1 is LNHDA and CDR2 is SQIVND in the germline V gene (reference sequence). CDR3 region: CASRSKVPGSYEQYF. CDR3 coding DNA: TGTGCCAGTAGGTCCAAAGTCCCAGGGTCCTACGAGCAGTACTTC.

The CDR3 loop reads CASSVTGSGANVLTF. The CDR3 DNA follows: TGCGCCAGCAGCGTGACAGGGTCTGGGGCCAACGTCCTGACTTTC. The chain has TRBV5-1 and TRBJ2-6; 7 bases fit TRBD1. Germline V gene sequence: CDR1 SGHRS, CDR2 YFSETQ. The junction had 2 bases not matched to a gene; V was cut back by 4 bases and J by 1 base. The CDR3 is made up of 15 amino acids.